Included here is one T cell receptor beta chain sequence, with context. As yet, its antigen is unknown. This sample was taken from a study of cytotoxic CD8 clonotypes in ibrutinib-treated CLL. Study-wide points: Clonality (at baseline) was higher than in age-matched healthy donors and tracked circulating CD8+ T-cell counts.

Sequencing used immunoSEQ multiplex PCR; TCRdb keeps in-frame clones, though not all of them. The data show 250,000 to 350,000 clones, roughly four fifths seen once. The CDR3 is 14 residues long. Trimming cost V 4 bases and J 1 base, with 10 bases left between them. CDR1 LGHNA and CDR2 YSLEER come from the germline V gene. The sample here was PBMCs, taken at disease progression, from a patient treated with ibrutinib. This clonotype was sampled from a human donor with chronic lymphocytic leukemia. The chain has TRBV4-3 and TRBJ1-1, with D tentatively TRBD1 (5 bases). The CDR3 DNA is TGCGCCAGCAGCCCAGGGCTCCCGAACACTGAAGCTTTCTTT. This codes for CASSPGLPNTEAFF.